Here is one T cell receptor beta chain with its context. What it binds is unknown. Researchers used 5'RACE with constant-segment primers to make TCR alpha and TCR beta cDNA libraries that carry sample barcodes and UMIs. TCRdb recomputed calls from the 5' RACE reads with MiXCR, one row per CDR3 protein. The sample consists of hundreds of thousands of distinct CDR3 sequences, about a sixth of them appearing once. CDR1 and CDR2 (germline): SGHNT, YYREEE (reference sequence). The CDR3 has 19 amino acids. The trim removed 4 bases at V and 0 bases at J, leaving 17 bases unmatched. The sample originates from a study of T-cell memory formation after mild COVID-19. Overall study results and limits: Whereas later expanders leaned CD4+, clones contracting day 15 to 85 showed a balanced CD4/CD8 makeup. CD4+ contracting clones were found mainly in CM and EM, and CD8+ ones in EMRA.

J is TRBJ2-3 and V is TRBV5-4; 7 nucleotides agree with TRBD1. This sequence originates from an adult woman who had mild COVID-19 (a few samples of this study predate the infection). Cell type and time point are not known. The sample was PBMCs or a T cell subset sorted from them (not recorded which). The CDR3 nucleotides are TGTGCCAGCAGCGGAAGGGACAGCAGACTTCCTACTAGCACAGATACGCAGTATTTT. The encoded protein is CASSGRDSRLPTSTDTQYF.